What follows are 29 T cell receptor beta chains derived from one specimen sequenced in a study of blood T cell repertoires in COVID-19. Here immunoSEQ multiplex PCR was the method, and the copy in TCRdb shows in-frame clones only, minus some. The sample lists about 190,000 clones, roughly 85% occurring once. Sequencing used peripheral blood. Source of these receptors: a woman in her seventies with acute or convalescent COVID-19.

This clone was recorded a few times. The chain joins TRBV5-8 to TRBJ1-5; TRBD1 is a possible D gene (5 bases). V dropped 6 bases and J dropped 4 bases, with 23 bases sitting between them. This CDR3 is 17 amino acids long. Germline CDR1 is SGHTS and CDR2 is YDEGEE. The CDR3 spells CASNSKELQGGNQPQHF. The CDR3 region has the DNA TGTGCCAGCAACTCCAAAGAGCTTCAGGGTGGGAATCAGCCCCAGCATTTT.

The genes are TRBV2 and TRBJ2-7; D perhaps matches TRBD1 (6 bases). The germline gives CDR1 SNHLY, CDR2 FYNNEI. CDR3 length: 13 residues. Deletions cut 5 bases from V and 3 bases from J, with 11 bases between. CDR3 nucleotides: TGTGCCAGCAGTCGCGGACAGCACTACGAGCAGTACTTC. Protein product: CASSRGQHYEQYF.

The CDR3 loop reads CASSLEGSGSSIEQFF. In nucleotides, the CDR3 is TGCGCCAGCAGCTTGGAGGGTAGCGGGAGTAGTATCGAGCAGTTCTTC. This sequence joins TRBV5-1 and TRBJ2-1; 9 nucleotides align to TRBD2. The CDR3 spans 16 residues. Germline V gene sequence: CDR1 SGHRS, CDR2 YFSETQ. V lost 0 bases, J lost 10 bases, and 11 bases stayed unmatched.

The J gene is TRBJ2-7, the V gene TRBV3-1 (or the pseudogene TRBV3-2), with 9 bases fitting TRBD2. The V gene end was trimmed by 7 bases and the J gene end by 7 bases; junction bases not matched to a gene: 8. The germline V gene has CDR1 LGHDT and CDR2 YNNKEL (reference sequence). The CDR3 runs to 13 residues. Here the CDR3 reads CASNLAGRKEQYF. The CDR3, as DNA: TGTGCCAGCAACCTAGCGGGAAGGAAGGAGCAGTACTTC.

The rearrangement links TRBV6-6 to TRBJ1-1; perhaps TRBD1 as D (5 bases). Germline V gene sequence: CDR1 MNHNY, CDR2 SVGAGI (reference sequence). The CDR3 contains 13 residues. The germline V and J ends were trimmed by 2 bases and 4 bases, with 8 bases remaining between them. The CDR3: CASSYGGVTEAFF. In nucleotides, the CDR3 is TGTGCCAGCAGTTACGGGGGGGTCACTGAAGCTTTCTTT.

A few counts support this clone. J is TRBJ1-4 and V is TRBV6-1; no firm D call. This CDR3 region has 16 residues. V lost 3 bases to trimming and J lost 0 bases, with 11 bases between them. Germline loops: CDR1 MNHNS, CDR2 SASEGT. The CDR3 protein is CASSDLGESTNEKLFF. The CDR3 nucleotides read TGTGCCAGCAGTGACCTTGGGGAGTCAACTAATGAAAAACTGTTTTTT.

This sequence joins TRBV6-5 and TRBJ1-2; tentatively, D is TRBD1 (6 bases). From germline, CDR1 is MNHEY and CDR2 SVGAGI. V was cut by 6 bases and J by 10 bases, with 24 bases left in between. The CDR3 spans 15 residues. CDR3 region: CASSRSDRRPSPYTF. DNA for the CDR3: TGTGCCAGCAGCCGCAGTGACAGGAGACCGAGCCCCTACACCTTC.

J is TRBJ1-3 and V is TRBV4-2; the match to TRBD1 covers 8 bases. Germline values: CDR1 LGHNA, CDR2 YNFKEQ. This CDR3 spans 16 amino acids. V was pared by 4 bases and J by 0 bases, with 5 bases of the junction left unmatched. The CDR3 nucleotides read TGTGCCAGCAGCCCTGGTCAGGGGGCCTCTGGAAACACCATATATTTT. Protein: CASSPGQGASGNTIYF.

The chain is built from TRBV28 and TRBJ1-1; D might be TRBD1 (5 bases). The V gene's germline CDR1 is MDHEN and CDR2 SYDVKM. This CDR3 has 15 residues. V was trimmed by 6 bases and J by 4 bases, leaving 18 bases between them. Written as DNA, the CDR3 is TGTGCCAGCAGCCCTTCTGCGGGGGGAGGCACTGAAGCTTTCTTT. Translation gives CASSPSAGGGTEAFF. Looking up the rest from reference TRBV28 and TRBJ1-1 gives the full variable domain: DVKVTQSSRYLVKRTGEKVFLECVQDMDHENMFWYRQDPGLGLRLIYFSYDVKMKEKGDIPEGYSVSREKKERFSLILESASTNQTSMYLCASSPSAGGGTEAFFGQGTRLTVV.

The V and J genes are TRBV5-5 and TRBJ1-1; 9 bases are shared with TRBD1. Germline V gene lookup returns CDR1 SGHKS and CDR2 YYEKEE (reference sequence). Germline trimming cut 3 bases from V and 8 bases from J; bases unmatched to any gene: 8. The CDR3 spans 14 residues. CDR3 loop: CASSSHRGRVEAFF. Written as DNA, the CDR3 is TGTGCCAGCAGCTCTCACAGGGGGCGCGTGGAAGCTTTCTTT.

The chain combines TRBV2 with TRBJ2-7; 10 bases are shared with TRBD2. Germline values: CDR1 SNHLY, CDR2 FYNNEI. The J segment lost 2 bases and the V segment lost 8 bases, leaving 6 bases of the junction unmatched. This CDR3 spans 14 amino acids. The CDR3 here is CASLAGLATYEQYF. CDR3 nucleotide sequence: TGTGCCAGCCTAGCGGGACTAGCGACCTACGAGCAGTACTTC.

V and J are TRBV19 and TRBJ2-3; possible D gene TRBD2, 5 bases. The germline CDR1 and CDR2 sequences are LNHDA and SQIVND (reference sequence). Trimming removed 5 bases from V and 0 bases from J, with 9 bases in between. This CDR3 has 14 amino acids. The CDR3 coding sequence is TGTGCCAGTAGTCCTAGCTCCAGCACAGATACGCAGTATTTT. Translation gives CASSPSSSTDTQYF.

This clone was recorded once. V and J are TRBV18 and TRBJ2-3; 12 bases fit TRBD2. The CDR3 sequence is 17 residues long. J lost 0 bases, V lost 2 bases, and 3 bases had no gene match. Germline V gives CDR1 KGHSH, CDR2 LQKENI. In DNA form, the CDR3 reads TGTGCCAGCTCACCATCCGGGACTAGCGGGAGCACAGATACGCAGTATTTT. Encoded protein: CASSPSGTSGSTDTQYF.

V gene TRBV7-3 combines with J gene TRBJ2-5; no firm D call. Trimming stripped 5 bases from V and 7 bases from J, with 11 bases between. CDR1 is SGHTA, CDR2 FQGTGA, per germline. The CDR3 spans 12 residues. The CDR3 reads CASSTYTGTQYF. CDR3 nucleotide sequence: TGTGCCAGCAGCACCTACACGGGGACCCAGTACTTC.

The chain combines TRBV2 with TRBJ2-1, with D possibly TRBD2 on 5 matching bases. Germline V gene lookup returns CDR1 SNHLY and CDR2 FYNNEI. This CDR3 comprises 12 residues. V gave up 2 bases and J gave up 8 bases, with 7 bases separating them. The CDR3: CASSEMEDEQFF. The CDR3 DNA is TGTGCCAGCAGTGAAATGGAGGATGAGCAGTTCTTC.

V and J are TRBV24-1 and TRBJ2-5; 7 bases agree with TRBD2. This CDR3 contains 14 residues. V lost 4 bases and J lost 5; bases outside the gene matches: 6. In germline, CDR1 is KGHDR, CDR2 SFDVKD. CDR3 region: CATSEGRAEETQYF. The CDR3 bases are TGTGCCACCAGTGAGGGGAGGGCCGAGGAGACCCAGTACTTC.

The chain carries TRBV7-9 and TRBJ2-1; the D gene is possibly TRBD1 (6 bases). The CDR3 consists of 14 residues. The germline gives CDR1 SEHNR, CDR2 FQNEAQ (reference sequence). Between the trimmed V and J ends, which lost 3 bases and 7 bases, there was a span of 13 bases. The CDR3, as DNA: TGTGCCAGCAGCTTTCGGCAGGGGAGAAATGAGCAGTTCTTC. Translating it yields CASSFRQGRNEQFF.

Regarding this clone: This sample includes further DNA sequences coding for the same CDR3. This rearrangement joins TRBV10-3 to TRBJ1-5; tentative D call: TRBD1 (5 bases). V was trimmed by 0 bases and J by 0 bases, leaving 6 bases between them. The germline CDR1 and CDR2 sequences are ENHRY and SYGVKD. There are 15 residues in the CDR3. The CDR3 loop is CAISESGGSNQPQHF. The CDR3 coding sequence is TGTGCCATCAGTGAGTCGGGGGGTAGCAATCAGCCCCAGCATTTT.

The chain links TRBV9 to TRBJ1-4; the D is unclear. The CDR3 runs to 16 residues. Trimming pared 0 bases from V and 7 bases from J, leaving 16 bases between. Germline V gene sequence: CDR1 SGDLS, CDR2 YYNGEE. The CDR3 DNA reads as TGTGCCAGCAGCGTAGGGTTTTCCAACCTAGGTGAAAAACTGTTTTTT. It is translated as CASSVGFSNLGEKLFF.

CDR3 bases: TGTGCCAGCAGCCCCCGGACAGGGAGAGAAAAACTGTTTTTT. Its translation is CASSPRTGREKLFF. The rearrangement joins TRBV2 to TRBJ1-4; TRBD1 matches at 8 bases. This CDR3 spans 14 amino acids. V was clipped by 6 bases and J by 8 bases; unmatched bases: 8. Germline V gene lookup returns CDR1 SNHLY and CDR2 FYNNEI.

This rearrangement joins TRBV9 to TRBJ1-2; 8 bases map to TRBD1. The length of the CDR3 is 14 residues. The junction had 5 bases not matched to a gene; V was cut back by 4 bases and J by 3 bases. Germline assignment: CDR1 SGDLS and CDR2 YYNGEE. CDR3 sequence (DNA): TGTGCCAGCAGCAATTCAGGGGGCGACTATGGCTACACCTTC. Its protein is CASSNSGGDYGYTF.

The chain joins TRBV15 to TRBJ2-7; unclear D gene. The CDR3 has 14 residues. CDR1 LNHNV and CDR2 YYDKDF come from the germline V gene (reference sequence). V lost 0 bases to trimming and J lost 0 bases, with 6 bases between them. The CDR3, as DNA: TGTGCCACCAGCAGAGAGGTAGCCTCCTACGAGCAGTACTTC. Translation: CATSREVASYEQYF.

The CDR3 DNA reads as TGTGCCAGCACCTTTTCCCCTGGGACTCTCAGTGAGCAGTTCTTC. Protein sequence: CASTFSPGTLSEQFF. The chain combines TRBV7-2 with TRBJ2-1; D is possibly TRBD2 (6 bases). Looked up from germline, CDR1 is SGHTA and CDR2 is FQGNSA. The CDR3 loop spans 15 amino acids. V was pared by 7 bases and J by 9 bases, with 22 bases between.

The chain recombines TRBV2 with TRBJ1-5, with 8 bases aligning to TRBD1. The CDR3 length is 14 residues. Germline CDR1 reads SNHLY; CDR2 reads FYNNEI. Germline trimming cut 2 bases from V and 7 bases from J; bases unmatched to any gene: 4. As DNA, the CDR3 is TGTGCCAGCAGTGAATCGAGGACAGGGCAGCCCCAGCATTTT. Its protein is CASSESRTGQPQHF.

The gene calls are TRBV7-8 and TRBJ1-5; unclear D gene. CDR3 length: 17 residues. V gave up 2 bases and J gave up 4 bases, with 18 bases separating them. Germline lookup yields CDR1 SGHVS and CDR2 FQNEAQ. Written as DNA, the CDR3 is TGTGCCAGCAGCTTAAACGGGAGGCAAGGAGTTAATCAGCCCCAGCATTTT. Translated: CASSLNGRQGVNQPQHF.

This clone has only one observation. The rearrangement joins TRBV29-1 to TRBJ2-1; the D gene is possibly TRBD2 (5 bases). This CDR3 is 12 amino acids long. CDR1 and CDR2 from the germline V gene are SQVTM and ANQGSEA. Between the trimmed V and J ends, which lost 7 bases and 8 bases, there was a span of 15 bases. The CDR3, as DNA: TGCAGCGGAAAGACTACTACGGATGAGCAGTTCTTC. It yields the protein CSGKTTTDEQFF.

This clone came up once. The chain joins TRBV29-1 to TRBJ2-7, with TRBD2 matching over 15 bases. Germline V CDR1 and CDR2: SQVTM, ANQGSEA. The length of the CDR3 is 14 residues. V shed 4 bases, J shed 6 bases, and the junction held 4 bases outside the gene matches. DNA of the CDR3: TGCAGCGTTGGGCAGGGACTAGCGGGAGGCGAGCAGTACTTC. Protein sequence: CSVGQGLAGGEQYF.

V gene TRBV5-5 combines with J gene TRBJ2-7, with 10 nucleotides matching TRBD2. V lost 3 bases, J lost 4 bases, and 7 bases stayed unmatched. CDR1 SGHKS and CDR2 YYEKEE come from the germline V gene (reference sequence). There are 15 residues in the CDR3. The CDR3 loop is CASSSRTSGLYEQYF. The DNA of the CDR3 is TGTGCCAGCAGCTCACGGACTAGCGGATTATACGAGCAGTACTTC.

The rearrangement uses TRBV2 and TRBJ1-5; D is possibly TRBD1 (5 bases). Trimming shortened V by 4 bases and J by 3 bases, and 10 bases separated the two germline ends. The CDR3 covers 14 residues. CDR1 and CDR2 from the germline V gene are SNHLY and FYNNEI. CDR3: CASSGGGANQPQHF. The DNA for the CDR3 is TGTGCCAGCAGTGGGGGGGGTGCCAATCAGCCCCAGCATTTT. The full variable domain, rest sourced from reference TRBV2 and TRBJ1-5, is EPEVTQTPSHQVTQMGQEVILRCVPISNHLYFYWYRQILGQKVEFLVSFYNNEISEKSEIFDDQFSVERPDGSNFTLKIRSTKLEDSAMYFCASSGGGANQPQHFGDGTRLSIL.